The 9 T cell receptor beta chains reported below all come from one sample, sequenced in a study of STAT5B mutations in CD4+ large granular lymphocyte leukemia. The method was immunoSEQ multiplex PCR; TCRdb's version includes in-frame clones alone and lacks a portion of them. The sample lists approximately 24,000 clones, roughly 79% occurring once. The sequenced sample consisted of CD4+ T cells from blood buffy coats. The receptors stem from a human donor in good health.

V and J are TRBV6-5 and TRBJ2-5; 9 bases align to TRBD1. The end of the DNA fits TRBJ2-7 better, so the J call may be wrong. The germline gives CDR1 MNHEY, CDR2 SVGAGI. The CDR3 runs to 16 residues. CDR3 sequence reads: CASSSTGTGTYYEQYF. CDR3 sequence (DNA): TGTGCCAGCAGTTCTACCGGGACAGGGACCTACTACGAGCAGTACTTC.

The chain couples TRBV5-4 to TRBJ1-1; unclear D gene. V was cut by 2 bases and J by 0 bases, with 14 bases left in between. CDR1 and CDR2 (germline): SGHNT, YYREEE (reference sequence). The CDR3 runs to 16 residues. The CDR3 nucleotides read TGTGCCAGCAGCTTTTCGGCGGGCCAGCTGAACACTGAAGCTTTCTTT. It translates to CASSFSAGQLNTEAFF.

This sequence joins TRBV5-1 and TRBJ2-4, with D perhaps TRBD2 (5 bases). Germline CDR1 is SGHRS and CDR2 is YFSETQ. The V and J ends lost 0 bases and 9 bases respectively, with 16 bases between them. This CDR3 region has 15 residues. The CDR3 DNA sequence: TGCGCCAGCAGCTTGGAACGTCCTAGCAAGGGCATTCAGTACTTC. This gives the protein CASSLERPSKGIQYF.

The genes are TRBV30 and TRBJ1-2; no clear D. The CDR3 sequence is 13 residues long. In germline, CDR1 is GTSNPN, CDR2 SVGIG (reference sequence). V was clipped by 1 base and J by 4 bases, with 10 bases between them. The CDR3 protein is CAWSGGFGYGYTF. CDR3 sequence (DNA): TGTGCCTGGAGTGGGGGATTCGGCTATGGCTACACCTTC.

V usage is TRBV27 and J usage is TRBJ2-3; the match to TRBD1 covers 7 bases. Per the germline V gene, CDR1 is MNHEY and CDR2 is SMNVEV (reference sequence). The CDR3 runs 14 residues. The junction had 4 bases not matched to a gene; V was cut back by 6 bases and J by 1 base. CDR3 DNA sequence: TGTGCCAGCAGGCTCGGACAGGGCACAGATACGCAGTATTTT. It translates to CASRLGQGTDTQYF.

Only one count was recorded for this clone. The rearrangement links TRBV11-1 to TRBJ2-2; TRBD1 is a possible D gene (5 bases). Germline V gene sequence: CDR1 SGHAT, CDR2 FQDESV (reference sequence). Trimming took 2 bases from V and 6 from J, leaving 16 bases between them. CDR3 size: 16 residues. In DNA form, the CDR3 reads TGTGCCAGCAGCTTAACTGGACAACTTTCACCCGGGGAGCTGTTTTTT. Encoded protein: CASSLTGQLSPGELFF. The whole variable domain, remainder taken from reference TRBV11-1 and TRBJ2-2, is EAEVAQSPRYKITEKSQAVAFWCDPISGHATLYWYRQILGQGPELLVQFQDESVVDDSQLPKDRFSAERLKGVDSTLKIQPAELGDSAMYLCASSLTGQLSPGELFFGEGSRLTVL.

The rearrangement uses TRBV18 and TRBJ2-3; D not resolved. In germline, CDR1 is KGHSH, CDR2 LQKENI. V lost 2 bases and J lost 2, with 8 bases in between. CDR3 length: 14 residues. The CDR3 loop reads CASSPIPDTDTQYF. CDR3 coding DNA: TGTGCCAGCTCACCAATTCCGGACACAGATACGCAGTATTTT.

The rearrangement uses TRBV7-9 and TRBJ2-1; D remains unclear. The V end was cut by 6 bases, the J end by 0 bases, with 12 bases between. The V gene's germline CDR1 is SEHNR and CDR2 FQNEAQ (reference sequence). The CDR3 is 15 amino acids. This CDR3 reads CASRPTPSSYNEQFF. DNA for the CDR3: TGTGCCAGCAGACCAACACCTAGCTCCTACAATGAGCAGTTCTTC.

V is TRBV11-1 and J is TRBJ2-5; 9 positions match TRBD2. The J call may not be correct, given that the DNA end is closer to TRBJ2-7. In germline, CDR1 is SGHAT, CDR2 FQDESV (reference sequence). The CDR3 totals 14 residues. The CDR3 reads CASSWASGKYEQYF. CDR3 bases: TGTGCCAGCAGCTGGGCTAGCGGGAAGTACGAGCAGTACTTC.